This TCR beta chain was obtained from a study of blood T cell repertoires in COVID-19. Background on the study: From the United States, Italy and Spain came samples of acute and convalescent COVID-19. Nucleic acid was either cDNA or gDNA, and it came from T cells, B-cell-depleted T cells, or PBMCs.

Per the study methods: Estimation of nucleated cell counts was performed using reference gene primer amplification. Sequencing was performed with immunoSEQ multiplex PCR; in TCRdb, only in-frame clones are kept and a portion is missing. V, J and clone size are taken as reported in that table, and D and trimming were inferred from the DNA itself. The repertoire consists of tens of thousands of clones, with approximately 85% occurring once and the leading ten covering around 7.9%. Trimming pared 6 bases from V and 5 bases from J, leaving 22 bases between. CDR3 length: 16 amino acids. Germline V gene lookup returns CDR1 MDHEN and CDR2 SYDVKM.

The chain has TRBV28 and TRBJ1-2; no definite D call. This receptor was taken from a man aged 65 to 79 with acute or convalescent COVID-19. The sequenced sample consisted of peripheral blood. The CDR3 region is CASRPTGVRYGYGYTF. The CDR3 bases are TGTGCCAGCAGACCCACCGGGGTGCGCTATGGATATGGCTACACCTTC.